This TCR beta chain emerged from a study of cytotoxic CD8 clonotypes in ibrutinib-treated CLL. Study-level points and caveats: Sustained-remission and progressing patients had different sampling times.

There are a few counts of this clone. Its target is not known. The CDR3 consists of 12 residues. Trimming left V 5 bases short and J 0 bases short, with 4 bases between. Germline-derived CDR1 and CDR2 are SGHTA and FQGNSA. Data came from immunoSEQ multiplex PCR; TCRdb stores just in-frame clones and leaves some out. Among 150,000 or so clones listed, about 80% were seen once. The V and J genes are TRBV7-2 and TRBJ1-2, with unresolved D. Material: PBMCs, obtained after 24 months of ibrutinib treatment. The sequence came from a human donor with chronic lymphocytic leukemia. In nucleotides, the CDR3 is TGTGCCAGCAGCCAGTCTAACTATGGCTACACCTTC. Amino acid sequence: CASSQSNYGYTF.